The 6 T cell receptor gamma chains in this list originate from one sample, sequenced in a study of gamma-delta T cells after stem cell transplantation. TCRdb reanalysed the RT-PCR reads via CATT. The sample holds some 1,800 gamma-chain clones, 15% to 20% seen once. Material for sequencing was gamma-delta T cells. The receptors were sampled from a human donor. It is not recorded whose cells these are; they may come from a transplant donor.

The chain employs TRGV3 and TRGJ1 or TRGJ2. The CDR3 runs 13 residues. V gave up 0 bases and J gave up 10 bases; unmatched junction bases: 9. From germline, CDR1 is VTNTFY and CDR2 YDVSTARD (reference sequence). Written as DNA, the CDR3 is TGTGCCACCTGGGACAGGCAGGCGGGGAAGAAACTCTTT. It encodes CATWDRQAGKKLF.

The chain links TRGV2 to TRGJ1 or TRGJ2. The CDR3 is 14 residues long. Trimming cost V 2 bases and J 2 bases; bases outside gene matches: 6. Germline values: CDR1 EGSNGY, CDR2 YDSYNSKV. The CDR3 spells CATWDARYYYKKLF. The CDR3 nucleotides are TGTGCCACCTGGGACGCTCGGTATTATTATAAGAAACTCTTT.

To note about this clone: At one boundary the junction diverges from the germline segment, which might be a read error. The J gene is TRGJ1 or TRGJ2, the V gene TRGV4. CDR3 length: 12 amino acids. Germline loops: CDR1 EGSTGY, CDR2 YDSYTSSV. The CDR3 sequence: CATRDEGYKKLF. The CDR3 region has the DNA TGTGCCACCCGGGATGAGGGTTATAAGAAACTCTTT.

By share of the sample, this clone is medium-sized (0.01 to 0.1%). The genes are TRGV5 and TRGJ1 or TRGJ2. The CDR3 totals 15 residues. The V segment lost 0 bases and the J segment 4 bases; nucleotides outside the gene matches: 9. Looked up from germline, CDR1 is VINAFY and CDR2 is YDVSNSKD. CDR3 residues: CATWDRPGRYYKKLF. The CDR3 nucleotides are TGTGCCACCTGGGACAGGCCGGGAAGGTATTATAAGAAACTCTTT.

By sample share, this clone is large. CDR3 loop: CATWTKLNNYYKKLF. The CDR3 nucleotides are TGTGCCACCTGGACAAAATTAAACAATTATTATAAGAAACTCTTT. V is TRGV8 and J is TRGJ1 or TRGJ2. Germline loops: CDR1 VENAVY, CDR2 YDSYNSRV. This CDR3 has 15 amino acids. J lost 1 base, V lost 6 bases, and 12 bases had no gene match.

This clone has just a few counts. The V gene is TRGV5, the J gene TRGJP2. The CDR3 consists of 16 residues. V shed 0 bases and J 6 bases; nucleotides not matched to a gene: 10. Germline V lookup: CDR1 VINAFY, CDR2 YDVSNSKD. The CDR3 here is CATWDRGRGGDWIKTF. The CDR3 nucleotides read TGTGCCACCTGGGACAGGGGGCGGGGGGGTGATTGGATCAAGACGTTT.